This TCR beta chain was documented in a study of shared clonotypes between healthy human individuals. Only in-frame clones appear in the TCRdb table, and some are missing; sequencing was by immunoSEQ multiplex PCR. In the table there are more than 400,000 clones, roughly 95% of which are singletons. The CDR3 runs to 16 residues. V was clipped by 3 bases and J by 6 bases, with 18 bases between them. CDR1 MGHRA and CDR2 YSYEKL come from the germline V gene. The clonotype was recovered from a woman aged 25 to 39 in good health. The sequenced material came from naive CD4+ T cells sorted from blood. Subset given: CD45RA+ positively selected. V gene TRBV4-1 combines with J gene TRBJ2-1; D may be TRBD2 (6 bases). The CDR3, as DNA: TGCGCCAGCAGCCAGCCCCTACGGGGGAGTTTCAATGAGCAGTTCTTC. Translated: CASSQPLRGSFNEQFF.